These T cell receptor beta chains were read from a single sample in a study of control samples from healthy donors and cancer patients. Profiling relied on immunoSEQ multiplex PCR, and the TCRdb table lists in-frame clones only, not all of them. Seen here are tens of thousands of clones, around four fifths observed once, and the top ten hold about 45%. Sequenced sample: blood. The receptors stem from a man aged 60 to 75 in good health. Each CDR3 is given with its conserved first and last residue. Each record gives: V gene, clone size, D gene, J gene, CDR3 DNA, CDR3 protein. The D gene is left open where the match is weak. Some rows have no size entry. The others give once, few or many, or a class for an expanded clone.

TRBV6-5	NA	NA	TRBJ1-1	TGTGCCAGCAGTTCCTCACACCTAAAGGGGACTGAAGCTTTCTTT	CASSSSHLKGTEAFF
TRBV5-4	NA	NA	TRBJ1-2	TGTGCCAGCAGCTTGGCAGGTCCCCTGTCTAACTATGGCTACACCTTC	CASSLAGPLSNYGYTF
TRBV3-1/TRBV3-2	NA	TRBD2	TRBJ2-7	TGTGCCAGCAGCCAACAAAACGGGAGGTCGGGGGAGCAGTACTTC	CASSQQNGRSGEQYF
TRBV27	NA	TRBD2	TRBJ2-7	TGTGCCAGCAGTTTAGCTAGCGGGGGGTACGAGCAGTACTTC	CASSLASGGYEQYF
TRBV5-1	NA	NA	TRBJ2-7	TGCGCCAGCAGCCCGGTGAAAGGGGCAGGAACGAACGAGCAGTACTTC	CASSPVKGAGTNEQYF
TRBV24-1	NA	TRBD1	TRBJ2-1	TGTGCCACCAGTGACCCTGCAGGGGGCCTCCTAAATGAGCAGTTCTTC	CATSDPAGGLLNEQFF
TRBV5-4	NA	NA	TRBJ1-1	TGTGCCAGCAGCTACGACTTCGGGGGCACTGAAGCTTTCTTT	CASSYDFGGTEAFF
TRBV24-1	NA	TRBD2	TRBJ2-1	TGTGCCACCAGCTCTAGCGGGCTCCTGGGGATATACAATGAGCAGTTCTTC	CATSSSGLLGIYNEQFF
TRBV6-7	NA	TRBD1	TRBJ1-1	TGTGCCAGCAGTCTACCGGGACAGGGGAGGACTGAAGCTTTCTTT	CASSLPGQGRTEAFF
TRBV5-1	NA	TRBD1	TRBJ2-3	TGCGCCAGCAGCTTCGGACAGGGAGGAAAGACAGATACGCAGTATTTT	CASSFGQGGKTDTQYF
TRBV7-9	NA	TRBD1	TRBJ1-1	TGTGCCAGCAGCTCCCAGGGGGCGGGTAACACTGAAGCTTTCTTT	CASSSQGAGNTEAFF
TRBV6-5	NA	TRBD2	TRBJ2-1	TGTGCCAGTTTTAGCGGGAGGCCCTACAATGAGCAGTTCTTC	CASFSGRPYNEQFF
TRBV4-3	NA	NA	TRBJ1-1	TGCGCCAGCAGCCAGGAACAGGGTTACACTGAAGCTTTCTTT	CASSQEQGYTEAFF
TRBV19	NA	NA	TRBJ2-3	TGTGCCAGTACCATGGGAGGATACACAGATACGCAGTATTTT	CASTMGGYTDTQYF
TRBV7-9	NA	NA	TRBJ1-3	TGTGCCAGCAGAGACGGCCGCTCTGGAAACACCATATATTTT	CASRDGRSGNTIYF
TRBV5-1	NA	TRBD1	TRBJ1-2	TGCGCCAGCAGCCTTGGGACAGGGACAGTATTCTATGGCTACACCTTC	CASSLGTGTVFYGYTF
TRBV7-3	NA	TRBD1	TRBJ2-2	TGTGCCAGCAGCCCGACAGGGGGAAACACCGGGGAGCTGTTTTTT	CASSPTGGNTGELFF
TRBV4-1	NA	NA	TRBJ1-1	TGCGCCAGCAGCCAATCCGGACTAGGTTTGGACACTGAAGCTTTCTTT	CASSQSGLGLDTEAFF
TRBV9	NA	NA	TRBJ2-3	TGTGCCAGCAGCGTAGGTCTAATCGGGGCAGATACGCAGTATTTT	CASSVGLIGADTQYF
TRBV7-2	NA	NA	TRBJ2-1	TGTGCCAGCAGCTTGAGTTCTGGTGGTGAGCAGTTCTTC	CASSLSSGGEQFF
TRBV27	NA	NA	TRBJ2-3	TGTGCCAGCAGTTTCCGCCCGTGGGGTGGGGCGAGATCTAGCACAGATACGCAGTATTTT	CASSFRPWGGARSSTDTQYF
TRBV18	NA	NA	TRBJ1-4	TGTGCCAGCTCATCCAGGGCGGAAGAAAAACTGTTTTTT	CASSSRAEEKLFF
TRBV19	NA	NA	TRBJ1-5	TGTGCCACTACGACCCTTCAGAACAATCAGCCCCAGCATTTT	CATTTLQNNQPQHF
TRBV6-5	once	TRBD1	TRBJ2-5	TGTGCCAGCAGGCGACAGGGGCAAGAGACCCAGTACTTC	CASRRQGQETQYF
TRBV9	NA	NA	TRBJ1-3	TGTGCCAGCAGCGTAGACGGTCGCTCTGGAAACACCATATATTTT	CASSVDGRSGNTIYF
TRBV7-6	once	NA	TRBJ2-2	TGTGCCAGCAGCCAAGGGGTACAGGGGAACACCGGGGAGCTGTTTTTT	CASSQGVQGNTGELFF
TRBV2	NA	NA	TRBJ2-7	TGTGCCAGCAGTGAACTCCTCGCGATATCCCAATCCTACGAGCAGTACTTC	CASSELLAISQSYEQYF
TRBV6-5	NA	TRBD1	TRBJ1-6	TGTGCCAGCAGCGACACAGGGGAGATCGGTTCACCCCTCCACTTT	CASSDTGEIGSPLHF
TRBV2	NA	NA	TRBJ1-1	TGTGCCCGCGCTGCAGTCCTGAACACTGAAGCTTTCTTT	CARAAVLNTEAFF
TRBV6-5	NA	TRBD2	TRBJ2-7	TGTGCCAGCACTGGATTAGCGGGATTCCCCTACGAGCAGTACTTC	CASTGLAGFPYEQYF
TRBV4-3	NA	NA	TRBJ1-2	TGCGCCAGCAGCCACCCGGGGGGGGCCGGGGGCTACACCTTC	CASSHPGGAGGYTF
TRBV1	once	NA	TRBJ2-5	TGCACCAGCAGCCAAGGTAGGGGGACAGGGGCAGAGACCCAGTACTTC	CTSSQGRGTGAETQYF
TRBV14	NA	NA	TRBJ2-7	TGTGCCAGCAGCCAAGGGGTTGGGGTCTCCTACGAGCAGTACTTC	CASSQGVGVSYEQYF
TRBV11-2	NA	TRBD1	TRBJ1-3	TGTGCCAGCAGCTTAGGGACAGGGTCCACACTACGCGGAAACACCATATATTTT	CASSLGTGSTLRGNTIYF
TRBV18	NA	NA	TRBJ2-1	TGTGCCAGCTCACCACCGGGGCCGGCTCGAGAGGAGCAGTTCTTC	CASSPPGPAREEQFF
TRBV9	NA	NA	TRBJ1-2	TGTGCCAGCAGCACCCGTACAGCGAACTATGGCTACACCTTC	CASSTRTANYGYTF
TRBV14	NA	NA	TRBJ2-5	TGTGCCAGCAGCCAAGAGGAACCTTCGTGGGAGACCCAGTACTTC	CASSQEEPSWETQYF
TRBV12-5	NA	NA	TRBJ1-6	TGTGCTAGTGGCTCCGGGAACCAGGGATCACCCCTCCACTTT	CASGSGNQGSPLHF
TRBV9	NA	NA	TRBJ1-3	TGTGCCAGCAGCGTCGACAGTTCTGGAAACACCATATATTTT	CASSVDSSGNTIYF
TRBV9	NA	NA	TRBJ1-2	TGTGCCAGCAGCGTACAGGGTGATGCTAACTATGGCTACACCTTC	CASSVQGDANYGYTF
TRBV5-6	NA	TRBD2	TRBJ2-3	TGTGCCAGCAGTCGGACTAGCGGGGGTGTGAACACAGATACGCAGTATTTT	CASSRTSGGVNTDTQYF
TRBV20-1	NA	NA	TRBJ2-3	TGCAGTGCTAGTTCGTCGCAGGGGACAGATACGCAGTATTTT	CSASSSQGTDTQYF
TRBV2	few	TRBD1	TRBJ1-5	TGTGCCAGCATTAGGGACAGGGTGTTTGGGGGCAATCAGCCCCAGCATTTT	CASIRDRVFGGNQPQHF
TRBV18	NA	TRBD1	TRBJ1-2	TGTGCCAGCTCACCACCGCCGGGACAGCGAATCTATGGCTACACCTTC	CASSPPPGQRIYGYTF
TRBV4-3	NA	NA	TRBJ1-3	TGCGCCAGCAGCCAAGATCTTCTGCAGGCACCGAAAAACACCATATATTTT	CASSQDLLQAPKNTIYF